This TCR beta chain was recorded in a study of T cell clones after liver transplantation. Study-wide background: Pre-transplant mixed lymphocyte reactions yielded third-party-reactive TCRbeta sequences as comparators for graft-donor-reactive sequences.

This clone was detected only once. Its antigen is not known. Study-wide results and limits: Migration into the graft, not deletion, may explain lost graft donor-reactive T cells.

Germline CDR1 reads SGHNT; CDR2 reads YENEEA. There are 16 residues in the CDR3. V was clipped by 4 bases and J by 7 bases, with 22 bases between them. Profiled with immunoSEQ multiplex PCR; TCRdb holds only in-frame clones, not every one. The sample lists 50,000 to 55,000 clones; 65% to 80% were seen once. The TCR was taken from a human patient who received a liver transplant. A share of the T cells may be of graft donor origin. The material sequenced was CD4+ T cells from blood, taken 54 months after liver transplant. The chain joins TRBV11-3 to TRBJ1-1, with D possibly being TRBD1 (6 bases). CDR3 bases: TGTGCCAGCAGCTCAAAAACTTTGCAACAGGGAAGTGAAGCTTTCTTT. Its protein product is CASSSKTLQQGSEAFF. The variable domain in full, completed from reference TRBV11-3 and TRBJ1-1, reads EAGVVQSPRYKIIEKKQPVAFWCNPISGHNTLYWYLQNLGQGPELLIRYENEEAVDDSQLPKDRFSAERLKGVDSTLKIQPAELGDSAVYLCASSSKTLQQGSEAFFGQGTRLTVV.